Listed below are T cell receptor beta chains from one sample, sequenced in a study of blood T cell repertoires in COVID-19. Repertoires were generated with immunoSEQ multiplex PCR, while TCRdb's copy carries only in-frame clones and drops some. The data contain 350,000 to 450,000 clones, roughly 90% of them singletons. The sample consisted of PBMCs or T cells enriched from blood (not recorded which). The receptors stem from a woman aged 18-29 years who had been exposed to COVID-19. The CDR3 runs from the conserved cysteine through the conserved F or W. Fields, in order: clone size, V gene, D gene, J gene, CDR3 protein, CDR3 DNA. A D gene is named only where the DNA matches it firmly. Clone size, where shown, is once, few, many, or a class for clones that have expanded.

>-|TRBV30|TRBD1|TRBJ1-5
CAWTNGTGPVGNQPQHF
TGTGCCTGGACCAACGGGACAGGACCAGTAGGCAATCAGCCCCAGCATTTT
>few|TRBV15|-|TRBJ1-2
CATSRDSGFFGYTF
TGTGCCACCAGCAGAGACTCAGGTTTTTTCGGCTACACCTTC
>-|TRBV19|TRBD1|TRBJ1-5
CASIGGGQGPSMAQHF
TGTGCCAGTATTGGAGGGGGACAGGGCCCCTCGATGGCCCAGCATTTT
>-|TRBV28|TRBD1|TRBJ1-5
CASSKTGFNQPQHF
TGTGCCAGCAGTAAGACAGGGTTTAATCAGCCCCAGCATTTT
>-|TRBV20-1|TRBD1|TRBJ1-2
CSASIRTGRVGGYTF
TGCAGTGCTAGTATCCGGACAGGGCGGGTCGGTGGCTACACCTTC
>-|TRBV7-2|-|TRBJ2-5
CASSRISLSGQETQYF
TGTGCCAGCAGTCGCATCTCGCTTAGCGGCCAAGAGACCCAGTACTTC
>-|TRBV10-3|-|TRBJ1-2
CAITEGPNYGYTF
TGTGCCATCACTGAGGGCCCGAACTATGGCTACACCTTC
>-|TRBV10-3|-|TRBJ2-7
CAIRVDRASEQYF
TGTGCCATCAGGGTGGACAGAGCTAGCGAGCAGTACTTC
>-|TRBV28|-|TRBJ1-1
CASSVWGLGEATEAFF
TGTGCCAGCAGTGTATGGGGCCTCGGGGAGGCGACTGAAGCTTTCTTT
>-|TRBV5-1|TRBD2|TRBJ2-5
CASSSTFGTSGRGGGQETQYF
TGCGCCAGCAGCTCCACGTTTGGGACTAGCGGGAGAGGGGGGGGCCAAGAGACCCAGTACTTC
>-|TRBV7-2|TRBD2|TRBJ2-5
CASSPGLAETQYF
TGTGCCAGCAGCCCTGGACTAGCGGAGACCCAGTACTTC
>-|TRBV5-1|TRBD1|TRBJ2-7
CASSLGDRGPEEQYF
TGCGCCAGCAGCTTGGGGGACAGGGGGCCTGAGGAGCAGTACTTC
>-|TRBV10-1|-|TRBJ2-7
CASSALASYEQYF
TGCGCCAGCAGTGCCTTGGCCTCCTACGAGCAGTACTTC
>few|TRBV28|-|TRBJ1-2
CASSVIGGEDSYGYTF
TGTGCCAGCAGCGTTATCGGGGGGGAAGACTCCTATGGCTACACCTTC